The rows below give T cell receptor beta chains drawn from one sample of a study of blood T cell repertoires in COVID-19. Measured with immunoSEQ multiplex PCR; TCRdb has only the in-frame clones, and not every one. The repertoire includes roughly 100,000 clones, about four fifths of them detected once, and 4.5% to 5.5% sits in the top ten. The sample was peripheral blood. The receptor set was obtained from a man older than 75 with COVID-19, enrolled during active disease. Both conserved end residues are part of each CDR3. The order of the fields is D gene, V gene, clone size, J gene, CDR3 DNA, CDR3 protein. A D gene is named only where the DNA matches it firmly. Size is omitted from some rows. Given values are once, few, many or a class for expanded clones.

D: -; V: TRBV4-1; size: -; J: TRBJ1-3; DNA: TGCGCCAGCAGCCAAGAGGGAGGCTCTGGAAACACCATATATTTT; CDR3: CASSQEGGSGNTIYF
D: TRBD2; V: TRBV27; size: once; J: TRBJ2-1; DNA: TGTGCCAGCAGTCCTTGGACTAGCGGTGACAATGAGCAGTTCTTC; CDR3: CASSPWTSGDNEQFF
D: -; V: TRBV21-1; size: -; J: TRBJ2-4; DNA: TGTGCCAGCAGCTTACACAGTGGGCTAGCCAAAAACATTCAGTACTTC; CDR3: CASSLHSGLAKNIQYF
D: TRBD1; V: TRBV6-2/TRBV6-3; size: -; J: TRBJ1-5; DNA: TGTGCCAGCAGCCCGACCCTGACAGGGGCACAGCCCCAGCATTTT; CDR3: CASSPTLTGAQPQHF
D: TRBD1; V: TRBV7-9; size: -; J: TRBJ1-3; DNA: TGTGCCAGCAGCTTATACCGACAGGGACACACCATATATTTT; CDR3: CASSLYRQGHTIYF
D: -; V: TRBV5-1; size: -; J: TRBJ2-5; DNA: TGCGCCAGCAGCTTGTGGCAGATACAAGAGACCCAGTACTTC; CDR3: CASSLWQIQETQYF
D: TRBD2; V: TRBV7-2; size: -; J: TRBJ2-7; DNA: TGTGCCAGCAGCTTTGCGGCGGGGGGACGATCTCGCTCCTACGAGCAGTACTTC; CDR3: CASSFAAGGRSRSYEQYF
D: -; V: TRBV5-1; size: once; J: TRBJ1-5; DNA: TGCGCCAGCAGACCAGACGGAGTCAATCAGCCCCAGCATTTT; CDR3: CASRPDGVNQPQHF
D: -; V: TRBV5-5; size: -; J: TRBJ1-4; DNA: TGTGCCAGCAGGTCCGGTGTTAATGAAAAACTGTTTTTT; CDR3: CASRSGVNEKLFF
D: TRBD1; V: TRBV27; size: -; J: TRBJ2-7; DNA: TGTGCCAGCAGCTCTGGGACAGGGTACGAGCAGTACTTC; CDR3: CASSSGTGYEQYF
D: -; V: TRBV18; size: -; J: TRBJ1-1; DNA: TGTGCCAGCTCACCACCGGCAGGGATGAGCACTGAAGCTTTCTTT; CDR3: CASSPPAGMSTEAFF
D: -; V: TRBV7-9; size: -; J: TRBJ2-3; DNA: TGTGCCAGCAGCTTGATACAGGGACCTAACACAGATACGCAGTATTTT; CDR3: CASSLIQGPNTDTQYF
D: -; V: TRBV6-6; size: -; J: TRBJ2-3; DNA: TGTGCCAGCATGAATAGCGCGAGTAGCACAGATACGCAGTATTTT; CDR3: CASMNSASSTDTQYF
D: -; V: TRBV5-1; size: -; J: TRBJ2-1; DNA: TGCGCCAGCAGCAACTTAACAGGGAATGAGCAGTTCTTC; CDR3: CASSNLTGNEQFF
D: TRBD2; V: TRBV3-1/TRBV3-2; size: once; J: TRBJ2-7; DNA: TGTGCCAGCAGCCCTATTGGACTAGCGGGCGAGCAGTACTTC; CDR3: CASSPIGLAGEQYF
D: -; V: TRBV4-1; size: once; J: TRBJ1-4; DNA: TGCGCCAGCAGCCCACCCGACAGAGCAACTAATGAAAAACTGTTTTTT; CDR3: CASSPPDRATNEKLFF
D: TRBD1; V: TRBV18; size: -; J: TRBJ2-7; DNA: TGTGCCAGCTCACGCGACAGGGGTTACGAGCAGTACTTC; CDR3: CASSRDRGYEQYF